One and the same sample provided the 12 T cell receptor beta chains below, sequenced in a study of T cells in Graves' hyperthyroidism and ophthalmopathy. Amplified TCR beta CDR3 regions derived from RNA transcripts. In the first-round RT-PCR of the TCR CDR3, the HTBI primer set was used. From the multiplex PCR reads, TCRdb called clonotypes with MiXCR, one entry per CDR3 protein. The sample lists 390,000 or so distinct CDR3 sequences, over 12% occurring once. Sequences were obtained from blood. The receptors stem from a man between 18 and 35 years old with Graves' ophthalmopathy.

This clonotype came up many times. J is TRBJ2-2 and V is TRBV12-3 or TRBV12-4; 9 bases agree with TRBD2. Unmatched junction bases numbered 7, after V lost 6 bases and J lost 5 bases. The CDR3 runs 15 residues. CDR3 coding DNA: TGTGCCAGCAGACTTACTAGCGGGTCTACCGGGGAGCTGTTTTTT. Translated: CASRLTSGSTGELFF.

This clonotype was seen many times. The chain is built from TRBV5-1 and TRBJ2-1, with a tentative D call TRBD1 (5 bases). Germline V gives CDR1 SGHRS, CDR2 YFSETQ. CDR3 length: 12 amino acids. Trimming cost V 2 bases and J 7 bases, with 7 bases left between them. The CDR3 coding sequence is TGCGCCAGCAGCTTACAGGAGAATGAGCAGTTCTTC. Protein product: CASSLQENEQFF.

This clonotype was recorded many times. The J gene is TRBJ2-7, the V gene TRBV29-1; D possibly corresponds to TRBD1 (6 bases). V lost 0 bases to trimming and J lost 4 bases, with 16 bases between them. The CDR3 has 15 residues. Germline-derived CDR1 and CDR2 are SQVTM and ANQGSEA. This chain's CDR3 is CSVEDPGQGQYEQYF. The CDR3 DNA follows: TGCAGCGTTGAAGATCCGGGGCAGGGGCAATACGAGCAGTACTTC.

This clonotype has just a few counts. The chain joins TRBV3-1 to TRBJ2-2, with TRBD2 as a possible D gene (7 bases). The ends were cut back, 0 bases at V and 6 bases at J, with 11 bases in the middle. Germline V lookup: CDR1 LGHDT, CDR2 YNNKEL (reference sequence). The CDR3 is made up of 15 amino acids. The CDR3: CASSQELGGPGELFF. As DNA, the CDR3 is TGTGCCAGCAGCCAAGAACTCGGGGGGCCCGGGGAGCTGTTTTTT.

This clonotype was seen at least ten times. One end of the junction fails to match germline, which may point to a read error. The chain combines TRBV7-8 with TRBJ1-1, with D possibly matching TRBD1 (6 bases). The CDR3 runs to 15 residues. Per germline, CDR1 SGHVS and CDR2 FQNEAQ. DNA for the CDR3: TGTGCCAGCAGTTTAGGGGGATACGTTAACACTGAAGCTTTCTTT. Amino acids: CASSLGGYVNTEAFF.

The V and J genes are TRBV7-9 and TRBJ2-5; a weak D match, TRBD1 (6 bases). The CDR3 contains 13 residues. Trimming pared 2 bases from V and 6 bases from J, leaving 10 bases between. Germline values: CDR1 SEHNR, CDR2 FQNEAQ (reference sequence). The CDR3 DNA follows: TGTGCCAGCAGCTTACCGGGACACCAGACCCAGTACTTC. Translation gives CASSLPGHQTQYF.

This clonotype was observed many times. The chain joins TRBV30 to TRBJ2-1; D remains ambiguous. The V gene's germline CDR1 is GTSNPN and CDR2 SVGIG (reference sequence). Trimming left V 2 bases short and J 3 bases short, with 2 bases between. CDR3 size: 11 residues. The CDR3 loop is CAWSFYNEQFF. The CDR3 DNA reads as TGTGCCTGGAGTTTCTACAATGAGCAGTTCTTC.

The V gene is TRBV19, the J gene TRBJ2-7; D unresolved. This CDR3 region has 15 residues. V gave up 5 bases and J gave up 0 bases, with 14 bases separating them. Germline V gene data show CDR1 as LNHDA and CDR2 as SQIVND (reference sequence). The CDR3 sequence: CASSSRSAVSYEQYF. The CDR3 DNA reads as TGTGCCAGTAGTTCTCGTTCTGCAGTCTCCTACGAGCAGTACTTC.

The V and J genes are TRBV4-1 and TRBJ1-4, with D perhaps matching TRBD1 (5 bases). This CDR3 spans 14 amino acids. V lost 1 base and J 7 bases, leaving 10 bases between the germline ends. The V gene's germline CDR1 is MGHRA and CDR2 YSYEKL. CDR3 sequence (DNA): TGCGCCAGCAGCCAAGTCGCAGGGACTGAAAAACTGTTTTTT. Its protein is CASSQVAGTEKLFF.

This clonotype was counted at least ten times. CDR3: CSARERVGYEQYF. The CDR3 DNA reads TGCAGTGCTAGAGAGCGGGTGGGCTACGAGCAGTACTTC. This chain links TRBV20-1 with TRBJ2-7, with D possibly being TRBD2 (5 bases). This CDR3 is built from 13 residues. From germline, CDR1 is DFQATT and CDR2 SNEGSKA (reference sequence). With 0 bases removed from V and 3 bases from J, the gap between germline ends came to 9 bases.

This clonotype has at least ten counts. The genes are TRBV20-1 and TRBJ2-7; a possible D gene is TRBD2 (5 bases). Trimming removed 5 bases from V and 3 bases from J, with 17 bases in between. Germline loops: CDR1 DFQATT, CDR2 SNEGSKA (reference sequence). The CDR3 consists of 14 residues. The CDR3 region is CSASIRGYYYEQYF. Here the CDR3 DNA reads TGCAGTGCTTCTATCCGGGGTTATTACTACGAGCAGTACTTC.

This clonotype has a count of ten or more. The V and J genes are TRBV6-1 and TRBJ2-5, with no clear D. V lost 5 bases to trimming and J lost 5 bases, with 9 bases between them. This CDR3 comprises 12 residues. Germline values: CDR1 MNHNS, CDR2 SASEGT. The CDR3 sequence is CASSIFSETQYF. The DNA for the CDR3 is TGTGCCAGCAGTATTTTCTCGGAGACCCAGTACTTC.